The T cell receptor (beta chain) under discussion was sequenced for a study of cytomegalovirus exposure and HLA in healthy donors. Researchers ran the PCR with 60 Vbeta and 13 Jbeta primers. Assay: immunoSEQ multiplex PCR; the TCRdb copy retains only in-frame clones and omits some. The repertoire holds 100,000 to 150,000 clones, with around three quarters as singletons. Between the trimmed V and J ends, which lost 1 base and 12 bases, there was a span of 16 bases. The germline gives CDR1 MGHRA, CDR2 YSYEKL. CDR3 size: 14 residues. The rearrangement links TRBV4-1 to TRBJ2-1; maybe TRBD2 (5 bases). Sequenced material: PBMCs. This TCR came from a man aged 30 to 39 in good health and CMV-seronegative. The CDR3, as DNA: TGCGCCAGCAGCCAAGGAGGGCTAGTCTCTGGGCAGTTCTTC. Protein product: CASSQGGLVSGQFF.